The clone carrying this T cell receptor beta chain has just a few counts. What it binds is not known. The sample is drawn from a study of CD8 T cells in ankylosing spondylitis. General study points: Disease-associated clones were CD8+ and fairly uncommon in peripheral blood. Significant enrichment of disease-linked clones was reported in matched ankylosing spondylitis synovial fluid.

J lost 2 bases, V lost 0 bases, and 8 bases had no gene match. Germline CDR1 LGHDT, CDR2 YNNKEL (reference sequence). The CDR3 covers 18 residues. Libraries of TCR beta came from quantitative 5'-RACE with molecular barcodes. TCRdb itself ran the 5' RACE reads through MiXCR, one entry per CDR3 protein. Among around 150,000 distinct CDR3 sequences listed, 9.5% to 13% were seen once. The sequence derives from a male donor with ankylosing spondylitis or in good health (not recorded which). Sample: blood, either unsorted or a sorted T cell fraction (not recorded which). The chain recombines TRBV3-1 with TRBJ2-2, with 8 bases identical to TRBD2. Written as DNA, the CDR3 is TGTGCCAGCAGCCAAGATATGGCGGGGGGACTTAACACCGGGGAGCTGTTTTTT. This translates into CASSQDMAGGLNTGELFF.